The 3 T cell receptor beta chains in this list originate from one sample, sequenced in a study of blood T cell repertoires in COVID-19 (dated by TCRdb to 2019 to 2021). The library was produced with the immunoSEQ multiplex PCR assay. As stored in TCRdb, this immuneACCESS dataset retains in-frame rearrangements with V and J assigned. A fraction of the clones does not appear; measured against another copy, unresolved V genes explain less than half of the discrepancy, and the remainder lacks a known reason. Recorded for this sample are 150,000 to 200,000 clones; 82% of them occurred a single time. The top ten hold roughly 9% of the sample. The sample was peripheral blood. The receptors derive from a woman in her 70s with acute or convalescent COVID-19.

Only one count was recorded for this clone. The chain links TRBV10-2 to TRBJ2-7, with 16 bases aligning to TRBD2. Germline assignment: CDR1 WSHSY and CDR2 SAAADI. The CDR3 loop spans 16 amino acids. V lost 10 bases to trimming and J lost 1 base; unmatched junction nucleotides: 7. The CDR3 reads CAISRGLAGGSYEQYF. The CDR3 nucleotides are TGCGCCATTTCCAGGGGACTAGCGGGAGGGTCCTACGAGCAGTACTTC.

The rearrangement links TRBV30 to TRBJ1-1; unclear D gene. Germline CDR1 GTSNPN, CDR2 SVGIG (reference sequence). This CDR3 is 12 amino acids long. V shed 4 bases and J shed 1 base, with 7 bases lying between them. CDR3 sequence (DNA): TGTGCCTGGAACCGCGCGAACACTGAAGCTTTCTTT. This sequence encodes CAWNRANTEAFF.

This clone has just one count. V gene TRBV9 combines with J gene TRBJ1-4, with D perhaps matching TRBD1 (5 bases). The CDR3 totals 15 residues. V lost 0 bases and J 4 bases, leaving 10 bases between the germline ends. Germline CDR1 and CDR2: SGDLS and YYNGEE. The CDR3 sequence: CASSVDGTLNEKLFF. The CDR3 nucleotides read TGTGCCAGCAGCGTAGACGGGACTCTTAATGAAAAACTGTTTTTT.